This T cell receptor (beta chain) emerged from a study of T cells in localized non-small cell lung cancer. The protocol was immunoSEQ multiplex PCR, while the TCRdb copy is restricted to in-frame clones and leaves out a portion. The sample has 39,000 or so clones; about 83% are singletons. Trimming shortened V by 1 base and J by 2 bases, and 5 bases separated the two germline ends. CDR3 length: 13 residues. Germline CDR1 reads LNHNV; CDR2 reads YYDKDF (reference sequence). This receptor was identified in a man aged 35 to 70 with stage II lung adenocarcinoma. The chain employs TRBV15 and TRBJ1-1; D not certain. Sequenced here: PBMCs, sampled before any cancer treatment. DNA for the CDR3: TGTGCCACCAGCAGAGGACGAAACACTGAAGCTTTCTTT. It codes for CATSRGRNTEAFF.